What follows is one T cell receptor (beta chain) and its context. Its specificity is not known. This record comes from a study of OX40 agonist ivuxolimab in advanced cancers. Study at large: Patients got intravenous ivuxolimab at 0.01 to 10 mg/kg every 2 weeks. Overall study results and limits: There were also nonresponders showing low normalized T-cell clonal expansion. Fewer expanded clones were found on average in CD4+ than in CD8+ T cells.

The CDR3 sequence is 13 residues long. V was trimmed by 0 bases and J by 4 bases, leaving 5 bases between them. Germline V lookup: CDR1 MRHNA, CDR2 SNTAGT. Only in-frame clones appear in the TCRdb table, and some are missing; sequencing was by immunoSEQ multiplex PCR. The sample lists tens of thousands of clones, 85% to 90% occurring once. The sequence was collected from an adult with an advanced solid tumor such as melanoma, head and neck, liver or kidney cancer. The input for sequencing was CD4+ or CD8+ T cells sorted from blood, taken in a trial of the OX40 agonist ivuxolimab. The chain recombines TRBV6-4 with TRBJ2-3; D might be TRBD1 or TRBD2, each matching 5 bases. The CDR3 region has the DNA TGTGCCAGCAGTGACTCGGGGGCAGATACGCAGTATTTT. It yields the protein CASSDSGADTQYF.